The 13 T cell receptor beta chains listed next were all sequenced from one sample in a study of cytomegalovirus exposure and HLA in healthy donors. 60 Vbeta and 13 Jbeta primers were used in PCR. The assay was immunoSEQ multiplex PCR, and TCRdb's table has in-frame clones only and misses some. The sample records tens of thousands of clones, about four fifths being singletons. The specimen sequenced was PBMCs. These receptors came from a man in his fifties in good health and CMV-seropositive.

The chain is built from TRBV6-1 and TRBJ2-1, with D possibly matching TRBD2 (5 bases). The CDR3 is 17 residues long. Germline V gene lookup returns CDR1 MNHNS and CDR2 SASEGT. V shed 3 bases and J shed 0 bases, with 15 bases lying between them. DNA for the CDR3: TGTGCCAGCAGTGACCCGTGGAGGAGCCGCTCCTACAATGAGCAGTTCTTC. The encoded protein is CASSDPWRSRSYNEQFF.

This chain connects TRBV19 to TRBJ2-5; tentative D call: TRBD2 (5 bases). This CDR3 comprises 14 residues. Trimming stripped 3 bases from V and 2 bases from J, with 10 bases between. CDR1 is LNHDA and CDR2 is SQIVND in the germline V gene (reference sequence). The CDR3 DNA follows: TGTGCCAGTAGTATGGGGAGCCTACAAGAGACCCAGTACTTC. This translates into CASSMGSLQETQYF.

The chain couples TRBV19 to TRBJ2-2; TRBD2 aligns across 9 bases. CDR3 length equals 17 residues. The trim removed 4 bases at V and 6 bases at J, leaving 12 bases unmatched. From germline, CDR1 is LNHDA and CDR2 SQIVND (reference sequence). This chain's CDR3 is CASSTWLAGKESGELFF. Here the CDR3 DNA reads TGTGCCAGTAGTACTTGGCTAGCGGGAAAAGAGTCCGGGGAGCTGTTTTTT. Full variable domain (outside the CDR3, taken from reference TRBV19 and TRBJ2-2): DGGITQSPKYLFRKEGQNVTLSCEQNLNHDAMYWYRQDPGQGLRLIYYSQIVNDFQKGDIAEGYSVSREKKESFPLTVTSAQKNPTAFYLCASSTWLAGKESGELFFGEGSRLTVL.

This chain joins TRBV30 and TRBJ1-6; D ambiguous. This CDR3 is built from 16 residues. Per the germline V gene, CDR1 is GTSNPN and CDR2 is SVGIG (reference sequence). V lost 0 bases and J lost 6, with 15 bases in between. In DNA, the CDR3 is TGTGCCTGGAGTGTTAGGAGGGTTGCTAGTAATTCACCCCTCCACTTT. Translating gives CAWSVRRVASNSPLHF.

The J gene is TRBJ2-7, the V gene TRBV18; D gene uncertain. The CDR3 is 12 residues long. The germline V gene has CDR1 KGHSH and CDR2 LQKENI. Between the trimmed V and J ends, which lost 5 bases and 4 bases, there was a span of 9 bases. The CDR3, as DNA: TGTGCCAGCTCATCTTTACAGTACGAGCAGTACTTC. Its translation: CASSSLQYEQYF. Combining the CDR3 with reference TRBV18 and TRBJ2-7 gives the whole variable domain NAGVMQNPRHLVRRRGQEARLRCSPMKGHSHVYWYRQLPEEGLKFMVYLQKENIIDESGMPKERFSAEFPKEGPSILRIQQVVRGDSAAYFCASSSLQYEQYFGPGTRLTVT.

The chain combines TRBV6-1 with TRBJ1-2, with D unresolved. The V gene's germline CDR1 is MNHNS and CDR2 SASEGT. Between the trimmed V and J ends, which lost 5 bases and 4 bases, there was a span of 17 bases. The CDR3 consists of 15 residues. CDR3 loop: CASSPRGSTPYGYTF. The DNA of the CDR3 is TGTGCCAGCAGTCCGAGAGGGTCCACACCCTATGGCTACACCTTC.

The CDR3 reads CAWRASGRDYNEQFF. In DNA, the CDR3 is TGTGCCTGGAGGGCTAGCGGGAGGGACTACAATGAGCAGTTCTTC. This chain uses TRBV30 with TRBJ2-1; TRBD2 matches 12 bases. The germline V gene encodes CDR1 GTSNPN and CDR2 SVGIG (reference sequence). CDR3 length equals 15 residues. V lost 3 bases and J lost 3; bases outside the gene matches: 3.

This sequence joins TRBV4-2 and TRBJ2-3, with 9 bases matching TRBD2. V lost 3 bases to trimming and J lost 4 bases; unmatched junction nucleotides: 5. CDR1 is LGHNA and CDR2 is YNFKEQ in the germline V gene. This CDR3 has 15 amino acids. The CDR3: CASSHFLAGSDTQYF. Written as DNA, the CDR3 is TGTGCCAGCAGCCATTTTCTAGCGGGATCAGATACGCAGTATTTT.

The chain carries TRBV10-3 and TRBJ2-3; 8 positions agree with TRBD2. The CDR3 is made up of 17 amino acids. Germline V gives CDR1 ENHRY, CDR2 SYGVKD. J gave up 1 base and V 3 bases, and 9 bases lay outside the gene matches. The CDR3 sequence is CAISDGIGREGTDTQYF. The CDR3 DNA reads as TGTGCCATCAGTGATGGTATTGGGCGGGAGGGCACAGATACGCAGTATTTT.

In DNA, the CDR3 is TGTGCCAGCAGCTTAGGGCCGGGATTAGATCAGTTCTTC. Its protein is CASSLGPGLDQFF. The chain combines TRBV11-3 with TRBJ2-1; TRBD2 might be the D (5 bases). The CDR3 contains 13 residues. Germline lookup yields CDR1 SGHNT and CDR2 YENEEA. Trimming took 1 base from V and 13 from J, leaving 14 bases between them.

V usage is TRBV6-5 and J usage is TRBJ2-5; TRBD2 matches at 9 bases. Germline CDR1 and CDR2: MNHEY and SVGAGI. Trimming removed 3 bases from V and 2 bases from J; junction bases left unmatched: 7. The length of the CDR3 is 16 residues. The CDR3 DNA reads TGTGCCAGCAGTTATTATCTAGCGGGAATACAAGAGACCCAGTACTTC. Amino acids: CASSYYLAGIQETQYF.

The chain uses TRBV6-5 and TRBJ2-7; D gene unclear. The CDR3 extends over 13 amino acids. V was shortened by 7 bases and J by 0 bases, with 10 bases between the two germline ends. Looked up from germline, CDR1 is MNHEY and CDR2 is SVGAGI. CDR3 DNA sequence: TGTGCCAGCACCCTTTTGAGCTCCTACGAGCAGTACTTC. Residues: CASTLLSSYEQYF.

The gene calls are TRBV29-1 and TRBJ1-1; D not certain. The V end was cut by 7 bases, the J end by 1 base, with 10 bases between. This CDR3 is built from 12 residues. Germline lookup yields CDR1 SQVTM and CDR2 ANQGSEA. The CDR3 nucleotides read TGCAGCGGACTGAAACCGAACACTGAAGCTTTCTTT. It yields the protein CSGLKPNTEAFF. The full variable domain, its missing parts supplied by reference TRBV29-1 and TRBJ1-1, is SAVISQKPSRDICQRGTSLTIQCQVDSQVTMMFWYRQQPGQSLTLIATANQGSEATYESGFVIDKFPISRPNLTFSTLTVSNMSPEDSSIYLCSGLKPNTEAFFGQGTRLTVV.